This T cell receptor (beta chain) is from a study of control samples from healthy donors and cancer patients. This CDR3 contains 14 residues. V dropped 3 bases and J dropped 5; count of bases not matched to a gene: 1. Germline V gene data show CDR1 as SNHLY and CDR2 as FYNNEI. Some clones are missing from TCRdb's copy, which holds only in-frame ones; the method was immunoSEQ multiplex PCR. The table records 140,000 or so clones, about 90% of them present only once. The sequenced sample consisted of blood. This sequence joins TRBV2 and TRBJ2-1, with TRBD2 matching 10 bases. The sequence came from a man aged 25 to 40 in good health. The CDR3 coding sequence is TGTGCCAGCAGTGATAGCGGGGGGAACAATGAGCAGTTCTTC. Its translation: CASSDSGGNNEQFF.